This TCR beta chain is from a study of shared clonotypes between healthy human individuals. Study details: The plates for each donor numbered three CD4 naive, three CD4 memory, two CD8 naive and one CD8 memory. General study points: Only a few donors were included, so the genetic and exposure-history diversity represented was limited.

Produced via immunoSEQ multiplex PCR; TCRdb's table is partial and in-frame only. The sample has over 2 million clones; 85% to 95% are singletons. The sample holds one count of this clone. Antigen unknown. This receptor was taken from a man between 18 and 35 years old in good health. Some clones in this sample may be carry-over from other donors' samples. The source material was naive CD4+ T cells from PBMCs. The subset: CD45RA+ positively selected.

CDR3 in DNA: TGTGCCAGCGGAAAAACGGGACAGATAAACAATGAGCAGTTCTTC. Its translation is CASGKTGQINNEQFF. The V and J genes are TRBV6-5 and TRBJ2-1; 7 bases fit TRBD1. With 8 bases clipped from V and 5 bases from J, the junction kept 12 bases outside the gene matches. This CDR3 has 15 residues. Germline values: CDR1 MNHEY, CDR2 SVGAGI.